What follows describes a single T cell receptor beta chain. Base qualities are not at hand, and no much larger clone is one base apart. Preparation of the library involved the immunoSEQ multiplex PCR assay. In most patients, genomic DNA was isolated using the Qiagen DNeasy Blood and Tissue Kit and sent frozen to Adaptive Biotechnologies for TCR sequencing. High-throughput TCR-beta CDR3 sequencing of genomic DNA from most patients was performed by Adaptive Biotechnologies. Per the authors' processing: TCR sequencing data were retrieved from Adaptive's ImmunoSEQ software for roughly 20 patients, whereas three other patients were processed with MiXCR and VDJtools. To correct CD4 versus CD8 sorting errors, any sequence found in both subsets at a frequency ratio below 5:1 was removed. CDR3 nucleotide sequences shared between donor and recipient were removed because their origin could not be assigned. To be classed as alloreactive, a clone needed at least 2-fold expansion over unstimulated cells and a minimum CFSE-low frequency of 0.002% (template counts) or 0.001% (read counts). Mappable clones were those detected in sequenced pre-transplant spleen, lymph node, or MLR CFSE-low populations of the donor or recipient. Cumulative frequency of alloreactive clones was calculated as a percentage of all sequences weighted by copy number. TCRdb carries this immuneACCESS record with in-frame sequences only. Its versions omit some clonotypes, under half of them owing to an unresolved V gene in the studies checked, with the rest unexplained. V, J and clone size are those of that table, while D and trimming were read from the DNA. The sample includes some 4,300 clones, with less than 30% observed a single time. The top ten clonotypes cover under 10% of the sample.

The sample is drawn from a study of graft-versus-host responses after intestinal transplantation (TCRdb year 2021). Regarding the research as a whole: Multivisceral, liver-intestinal, or isolated intestinal transplants were received by the recipients. Every recipient was given anti-thymocyte globulin induction, then maintenance tacrolimus and steroids for about 3 years. Graft-versus-host and host-versus-graft alloreactive T cell clones were tracked in the graft, circulation and bone marrow after intestinal transplantation using bulk TCR-beta CDR3 sequencing. Alloreactive clones were identified by sequencing pre-transplant mixed lymphocyte reaction products and comparing these products with unstimulated pre-transplant donor and recipient T cells. A cohort of 24 intestinal transplant recipients, including one retransplant, was enrolled, and a few patients lacking pretransplant specimens were excluded. Donor T cell macrochimerism was defined as a peak of at least 4% donor T cells among recipient peripheral blood mononuclear cells. Rather than going through the commercial service, samples from a few later patients were sequenced in-house on an Illumina MiSeq and processed with MiXCR.

Broader findings and caveats from the paper: The relatively low number and heterogeneity of intestinal transplant patients limited the conclusions. In the allografts of patients with donor T cell macrochimerism, GvH to HvG T cell clonal ratios were high. GvH clones were found in recipient bone marrow, and some of the GvH clones appeared earlier in ileal mucosa or blood, which is consistent with an intestinal mucosal origin. Peak levels of circulating GvH clones were associated with declines in HvG clones early after transplant.

Interpreted using the paper, the time point label stands for: cells obtained before transplantation from donor or recipient. In the mixed lymphocyte reactions, about 200,000 CFSE-labeled pre-transplant responders were plated with about 200,000 irradiated violet-dye-labeled stimulators and cultured for over 5 days. After the mixed lymphocyte reaction, proliferating CD3+CD4+CFSE-low and CD3+CD8+CFSE-low responder cells were FACS-sorted on a BD Influx sorter. Trimming at the junction amounts to 0 bases on V and 4 bases on J, and the germline ends lie 10 bases apart. The germline V gene sets CDR1 to SGHRS and CDR2 to YFSETQ. From the cysteine up to the phenylalanine, the CDR3 has a length of 15 residues. CDR3 DNA is the only sequence kept; it has 45 bases, read in frame from the first base.

Sequenced here: alloreactive CD4+ T cells from a mixed lymphocyte reaction culture, sampled before transplantation. The sample's cell subset or site, from its label and the paper: CFSE-low proliferating T cells sorted from roughly 6-day pre-transplant mixed lymphocyte reaction (GvH or HvG direction). The rearrangement combines TRBV5-1 with TRBJ1-4, with a tentative D gene TRBD1 over 5 matching bases. The receptor comes from a human patient who was an organ donor for intestinal transplantation. This receptor has the CDR3 CASSLAGTVNEKLFF. The DNA sequence is TGCGCCAGCAGCTTGGCCGGGACCGTTAATGAAAAACTGTTTTTT.